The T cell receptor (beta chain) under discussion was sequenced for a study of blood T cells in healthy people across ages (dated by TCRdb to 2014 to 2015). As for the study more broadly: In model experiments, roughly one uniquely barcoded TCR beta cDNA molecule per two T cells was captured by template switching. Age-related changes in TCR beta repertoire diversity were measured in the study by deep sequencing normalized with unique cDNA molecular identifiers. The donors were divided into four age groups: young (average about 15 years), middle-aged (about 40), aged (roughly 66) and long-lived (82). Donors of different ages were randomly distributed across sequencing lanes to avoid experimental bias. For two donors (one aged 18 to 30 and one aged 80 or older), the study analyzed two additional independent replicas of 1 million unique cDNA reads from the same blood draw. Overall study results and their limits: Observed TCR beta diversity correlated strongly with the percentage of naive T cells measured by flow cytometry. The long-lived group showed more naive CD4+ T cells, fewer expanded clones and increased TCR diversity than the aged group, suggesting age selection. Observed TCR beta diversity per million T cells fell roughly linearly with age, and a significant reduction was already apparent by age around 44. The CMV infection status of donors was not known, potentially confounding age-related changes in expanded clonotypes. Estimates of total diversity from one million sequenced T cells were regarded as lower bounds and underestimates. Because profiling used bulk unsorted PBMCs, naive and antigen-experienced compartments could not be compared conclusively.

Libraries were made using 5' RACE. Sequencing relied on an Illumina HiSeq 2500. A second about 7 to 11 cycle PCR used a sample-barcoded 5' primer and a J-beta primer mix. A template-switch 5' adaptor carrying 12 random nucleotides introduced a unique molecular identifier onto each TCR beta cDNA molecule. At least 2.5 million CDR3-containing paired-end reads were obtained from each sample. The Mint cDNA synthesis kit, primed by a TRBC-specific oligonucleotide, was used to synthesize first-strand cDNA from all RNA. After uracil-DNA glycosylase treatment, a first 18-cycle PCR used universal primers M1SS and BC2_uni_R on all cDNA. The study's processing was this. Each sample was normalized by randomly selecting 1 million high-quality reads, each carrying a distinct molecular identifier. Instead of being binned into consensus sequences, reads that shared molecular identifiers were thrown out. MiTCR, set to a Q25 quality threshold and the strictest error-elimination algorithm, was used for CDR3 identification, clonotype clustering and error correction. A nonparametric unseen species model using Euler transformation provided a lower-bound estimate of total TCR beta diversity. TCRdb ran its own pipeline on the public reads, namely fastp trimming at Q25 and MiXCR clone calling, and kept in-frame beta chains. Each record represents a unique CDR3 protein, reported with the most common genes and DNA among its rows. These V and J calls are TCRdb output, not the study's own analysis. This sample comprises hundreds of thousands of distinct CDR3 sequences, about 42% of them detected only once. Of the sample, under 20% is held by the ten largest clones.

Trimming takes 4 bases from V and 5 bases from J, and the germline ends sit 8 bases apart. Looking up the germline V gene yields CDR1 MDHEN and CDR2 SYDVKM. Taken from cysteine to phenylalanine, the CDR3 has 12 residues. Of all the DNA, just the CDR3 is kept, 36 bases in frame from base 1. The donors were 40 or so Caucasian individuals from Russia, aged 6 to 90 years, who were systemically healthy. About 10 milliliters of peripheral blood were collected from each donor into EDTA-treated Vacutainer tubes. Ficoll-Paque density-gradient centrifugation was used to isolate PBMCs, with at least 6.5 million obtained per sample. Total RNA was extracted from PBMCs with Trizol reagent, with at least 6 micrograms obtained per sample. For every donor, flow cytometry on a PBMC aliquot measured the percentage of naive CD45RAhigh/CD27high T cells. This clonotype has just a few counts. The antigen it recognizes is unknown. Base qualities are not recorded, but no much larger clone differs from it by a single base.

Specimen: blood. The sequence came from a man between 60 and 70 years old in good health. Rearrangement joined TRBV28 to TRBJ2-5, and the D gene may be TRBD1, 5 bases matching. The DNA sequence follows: TGTGCCAGCAGTTGGGCAGGGGAGACCCAGTACTTC. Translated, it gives CASSWAGETQYF.